The entry that follows covers one T cell receptor (beta chain) sequence. The CDR3 carries no conserved terminal phenylalanine or tryptophan, so it likely arises from a read error. The sample comes from a study of blood T cell repertoires in COVID-19. Study in general: Acute and convalescent COVID-19 specimens originated in the United States, Italy and Spain. T cells, B-cell-depleted T cells, or PBMCs provided the cDNA or gDNA that served as material.

Original handling: Estimation of nucleated cell counts relied on the amplification of reference gene primers. Profiling relied on immunoSEQ multiplex PCR, and the TCRdb table lists in-frame clones only, not all of them. The D gene and trimming were derived from the DNA, and the V and J assignments and clone size from that table. The sample shows 200,000 to 250,000 clones, roughly 84% of them seen only once. Trimming took off 2 bases at V and 0 bases at J, with 10 bases between the two ends. Germline V lookup: CDR1 LNHDA, CDR2 SQIVND (reference sequence). The CDR3 totals 15 residues. This sequence joins TRBV19 and TRBJ1-1, with D maybe TRBD1 (6 bases). The receptor comes from a woman aged 80 or older with acute or convalescent COVID-19. The sample consisted of peripheral blood. The CDR3 DNA reads as TGTGCCAGTAGTATAAACAGGGCCATGAACACTGAAGCTTTCCTT. This translates into CASSINRAMNTEAFL.